This T cell receptor beta chain was recovered during a study of blood T cell repertoires in COVID-19. In the study overall: Samples representing acute and convalescent COVID-19 were sourced from the United States, Italy and Spain.

The CDR3 covers 14 residues. V dropped 2 bases and J dropped 3 bases, with 10 bases sitting between them. Germline-derived CDR1 and CDR2 are MGHRA and YSYEKL. Sequencing used immunoSEQ multiplex PCR; TCRdb keeps in-frame clones, though not all of them. The sample has 490,000 or so clones; roughly nine tenths are singletons. The study drew participants aged about 18 to 90 years from approximately 25 US areas. Cohort allocation depended upon clinical history that participants reported. Donors of Cohort 3 who recovered were those that had two negative PCRs, clearance, or symptom resolution. The origin of this receptor is an older woman who had recovered from COVID-19. The source material was PBMCs or T cells enriched from blood (not recorded which). This chain joins TRBV4-1 and TRBJ2-5, with D uncertain. CDR3 sequence (DNA): TGCGCCAGCAGCCAACCCCGGCAGGAAGAGACCCAGTACTTC. Its protein product is CASSQPRQEETQYF.